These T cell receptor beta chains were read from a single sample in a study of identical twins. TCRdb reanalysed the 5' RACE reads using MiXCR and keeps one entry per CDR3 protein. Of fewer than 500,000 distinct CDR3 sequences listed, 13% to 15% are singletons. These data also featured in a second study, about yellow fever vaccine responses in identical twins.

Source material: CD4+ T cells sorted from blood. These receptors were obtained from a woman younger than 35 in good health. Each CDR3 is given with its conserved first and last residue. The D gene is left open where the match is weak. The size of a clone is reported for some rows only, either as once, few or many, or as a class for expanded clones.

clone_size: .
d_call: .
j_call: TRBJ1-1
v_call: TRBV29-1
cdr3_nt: TGCAGCGGAAATCAGGGTACTGAAGCTTTCTTT
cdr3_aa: CSGNQGTEAFF

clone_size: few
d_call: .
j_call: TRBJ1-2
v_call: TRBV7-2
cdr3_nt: TGTGCCAGCAGCTCGACCGGGACACCTTCAGCCTATGGCTACACCTTC
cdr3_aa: CASSSTGTPSAYGYTF

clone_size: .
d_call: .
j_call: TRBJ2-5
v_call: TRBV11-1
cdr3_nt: TGTGCCAGCAGCTTCGGAGGGGGCCTTATTGAGACCCAGTACTTC
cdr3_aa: CASSFGGGLIETQYF

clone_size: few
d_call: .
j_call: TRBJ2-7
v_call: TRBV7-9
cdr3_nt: TGTGCCAGCAGCTCAAAGGGACACTTCTACGAGCAGTACTTC
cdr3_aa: CASSSKGHFYEQYF

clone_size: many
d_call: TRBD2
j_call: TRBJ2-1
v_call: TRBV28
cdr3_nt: TGTGCCAGCAGTTTAGCGGGACTAGCGTACTACAATGAGCAGTTCTTC
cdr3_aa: CASSLAGLAYYNEQFF

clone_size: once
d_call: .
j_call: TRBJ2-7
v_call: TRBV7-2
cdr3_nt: TGTGCCAGCAGCCCTGGATCAGGGACCACCTACGAGCAGTGCTTC
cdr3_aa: CASSPGSGTTYEQCF

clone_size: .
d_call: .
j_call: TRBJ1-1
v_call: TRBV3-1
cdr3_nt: TGTGCCAGCAATAGTGGTGGGGGAATGAACACTGAAGCTTTCTTT
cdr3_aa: CASNSGGGMNTEAFF

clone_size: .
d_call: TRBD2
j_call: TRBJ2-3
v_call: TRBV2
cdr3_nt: TGTGCCAGCAGTGGAGCGGGATCTGGGATAGATACGCAGTATTTT
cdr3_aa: CASSGAGSGIDTQYF

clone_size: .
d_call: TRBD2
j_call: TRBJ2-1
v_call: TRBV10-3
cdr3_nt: TGTGCCATCAGCGAAAGACTAGCGGGGGCTGGGTCCTACAATGAGCAGTTCTTC
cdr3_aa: CAISERLAGAGSYNEQFF

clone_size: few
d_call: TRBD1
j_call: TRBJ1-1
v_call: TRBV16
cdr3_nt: TGTGCCAGCAGCCAATGGCAGGGGGTGAACACTGAAGCTTTCTTT
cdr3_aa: CASSQWQGVNTEAFF

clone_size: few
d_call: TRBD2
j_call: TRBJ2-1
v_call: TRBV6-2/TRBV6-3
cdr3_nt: TGTGCCAGCAGTATCAAACGACTAGCGTCCTACAATGAGCAGTTCTTC
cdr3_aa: CASSIKRLASYNEQFF

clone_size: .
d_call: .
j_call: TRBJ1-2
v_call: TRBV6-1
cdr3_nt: TGTGCCAGGAGTGATCCCCGGGGGCAGGGCAAGGGTGGCTACACCTTC
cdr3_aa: CARSDPRGQGKGGYTF

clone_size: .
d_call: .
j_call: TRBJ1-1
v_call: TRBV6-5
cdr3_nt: TGTGCCAGCAGTTACGGGGGGGCCCTAGGCACTGAAGCTTTCTTT
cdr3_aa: CASSYGGALGTEAFF

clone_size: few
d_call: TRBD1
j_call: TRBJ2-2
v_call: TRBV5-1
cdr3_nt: TGCGCCAGCAGCTCGAGACAGGGTCGCGCCGGGGAGCTGTTTTTT
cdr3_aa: CASSSRQGRAGELFF

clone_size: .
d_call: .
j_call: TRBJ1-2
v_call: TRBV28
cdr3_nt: TGTGCCAGCAGAGGACAAATACTCTATGGCTACACCTTC
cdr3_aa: CASRGQILYGYTF

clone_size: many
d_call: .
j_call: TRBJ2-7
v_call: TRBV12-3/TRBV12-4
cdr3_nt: TGTGCCAGCAGTTTTCCCAACCAGGGAACCTACGAGCAGTACTTC
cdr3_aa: CASSFPNQGTYEQYF

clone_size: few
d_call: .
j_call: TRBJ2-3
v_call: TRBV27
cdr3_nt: TGTGCCAGCAGTTCGCCTAGCGTTGGGTCAGATACGCAGTATTTT
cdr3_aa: CASSSPSVGSDTQYF

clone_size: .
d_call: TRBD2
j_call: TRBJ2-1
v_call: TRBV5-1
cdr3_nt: TGCGCCAGCAGCCACGGGACTAGCGGGAGGGCCGTCCATGAGCAGTTCTTC
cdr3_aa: CASSHGTSGRAVHEQFF

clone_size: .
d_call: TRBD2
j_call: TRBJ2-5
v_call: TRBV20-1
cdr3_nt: TGCAGTGCTAGCAGGTCTAGCGGCCAAGAGACCCAGTACTTC
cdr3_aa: CSASRSSGQETQYF

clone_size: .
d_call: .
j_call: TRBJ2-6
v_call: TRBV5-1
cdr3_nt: TGCGCCAGCAGCTGGGTAGGATCTGGGGCCAACGTCCTGACTTTC
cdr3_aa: CASSWVGSGANVLTF

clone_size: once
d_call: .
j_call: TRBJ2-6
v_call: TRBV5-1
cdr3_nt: TGCGCCAGCAGCACGGGACGGAACTCTGGGGCCAACGTCCTGACTTTC
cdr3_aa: CASSTGRNSGANVLTF

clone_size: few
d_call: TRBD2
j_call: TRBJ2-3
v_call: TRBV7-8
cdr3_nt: TGTGCCAGCAGCAGGACTAGCGGGAGAGGGGCAGATACGCAGTATTTT
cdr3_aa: CASSRTSGRGADTQYF

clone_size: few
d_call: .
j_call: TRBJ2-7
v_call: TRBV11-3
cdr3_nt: TGTGCCAGCAGCTCCGGAGGGGGACCTCCCTACGAGCAGTACTTC
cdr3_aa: CASSSGGGPPYEQYF

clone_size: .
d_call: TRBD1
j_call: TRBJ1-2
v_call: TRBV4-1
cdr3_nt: TGCGCCAGCAGCCCTCAGTCGGGGTCAGGGGGTGAGGGCTACACCTTC
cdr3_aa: CASSPQSGSGGEGYTF

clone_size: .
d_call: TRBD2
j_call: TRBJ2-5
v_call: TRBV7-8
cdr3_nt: TGTGCCAGCAGCGTAATCAGACTAGCGGGGGGGCGGAAACAAGAGACCCAGTACTTC
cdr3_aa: CASSVIRLAGGRKQETQYF

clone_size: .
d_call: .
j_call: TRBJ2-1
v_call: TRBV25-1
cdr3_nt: TGTGCCGCCCAGGAATACGGTAACAATGAGCAGTTCTTC
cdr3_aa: CAAQEYGNNEQFF

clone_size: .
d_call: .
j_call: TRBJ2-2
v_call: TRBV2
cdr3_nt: TGTGCCAGCAGGCGGACGTACTCTAACACCGGGGAGCTGTTTTTT
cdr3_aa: CASRRTYSNTGELFF